A selection of T cell receptor beta chains follows, all from one sample in a study of blood T cell repertoires in COVID-19. TCRdb keeps only in-frame clones here, not all; method: immunoSEQ multiplex PCR. The sample includes 45,000 to 60,000 clones, about 86% of them seen just once. Sample: peripheral blood. These receptors were taken from a man in his sixties with acute or convalescent COVID-19. Each CDR3 is given with its conserved first and last residue. Each record gives: V gene, J gene, CDR3 protein.

V: TRBV11-3
J: TRBJ1-1
CDR3: CASSYDTGGYTEAFF

V: TRBV13
J: TRBJ1-4
CDR3: CASSLRRDGTGNEKLFF

V: TRBV14
J: TRBJ2-6
CDR3: CASSPSGSGANVLTF

V: TRBV5-1
J: TRBJ2-7
CDR3: CASSPIGGGTYEQYF

V: TRBV29-1
J: TRBJ1-5
CDR3: CSVGFGTGQNQPQHF

V: TRBV28
J: TRBJ2-7
CDR3: CASSPRTGTSYEQYF

V: TRBV7-8
J: TRBJ1-1
CDR3: CASSLTRHGGNTEAFF

V: TRBV28
J: TRBJ2-1
CDR3: CATLGLAGGYNEQFF

V: TRBV6-5
J: TRBJ1-1
CDR3: CASAGLREAFF

V: TRBV24-1
J: TRBJ2-1
CDR3: CATSDPTSGDNEQFF

V: TRBV4-1
J: TRBJ1-5
CDR3: CASSHRQGGQPQHF

V: TRBV29-1
J: TRBJ2-7
CDR3: CSVVTGSSYEQYF

V: TRBV19
J: TRBJ2-3
CDR3: CASSIRQGAGTDTQYF

V: TRBV9
J: TRBJ1-2
CDR3: CASSVGQGDYGYTF

V: TRBV4-3
J: TRBJ1-2
CDR3: CASSQDYHPITDNYGYTF

V: TRBV27
J: TRBJ1-6
CDR3: CASSLRWREARSPLHF

V: TRBV4-3
J: TRBJ2-3
CDR3: CASSQDVRDRLTDTQYF

V: TRBV4-1
J: TRBJ1-3
CDR3: CASSQVRGSGNTIYF

V: TRBV5-3
J: TRBJ1-5
CDR3: CARPPGGNNQPQHF

V: TRBV6-1
J: TRBJ1-1
CDR3: CASSEPQGEAFF

V: TRBV5-4
J: TRBJ2-7
CDR3: CASSHSGARLSWNEQYF

V: TRBV7-9
J: TRBJ2-7
CDR3: CAINQGDSYEQYF

V: TRBV11-2
J: TRBJ2-1
CDR3: CASSLDGREGYNEQFF

V: TRBV4-1
J: TRBJ2-7
CDR3: CASSQGPSETYEQYF

V: TRBV19
J: TRBJ1-2
CDR3: CASSISPTGPNYGYTF

V: TRBV5-1
J: TRBJ1-1
CDR3: CASSPREDTEAFF

V: TRBV19
J: TRBJ1-4
CDR3: CASSPTGVSITANEKLFF

V: TRBV27
J: TRBJ1-2
CDR3: CASSPAGNKYGYTF

V: TRBV5-4
J: TRBJ1-1
CDR3: CASKGVDTEAFF

V: TRBV24-1
J: TRBJ2-3
CDR3: CATSDPTGATDTQYF

V: TRBV10-2
J: TRBJ1-1
CDR3: CASWDSMNTEAFF

V: TRBV5-4
J: TRBJ2-3
CDR3: CASSNPTSGADTQYF

V: TRBV27
J: TRBJ1-5
CDR3: CASRGGNQPQHF

V: TRBV7-3
J: TRBJ1-1
CDR3: CASSLNAGLHSIF

V: TRBV18
J: TRBJ1-5
CDR3: CASSPGQTQPQHF

V: TRBV19
J: TRBJ1-5
CDR3: CASSMRGAFNQPQHF

V: TRBV6-1
J: TRBJ1-6
CDR3: CASSEGLGSSYNSPLHF

V: TRBV6-5
J: TRBJ2-1
CDR3: CASSLSGGIYNEQFF

V: TRBV9
J: TRBJ1-3
CDR3: CASSVGQGSGNTIYF

V: TRBV4-1
J: TRBJ1-3
CDR3: CASSQVPGQVGNTIYF

V: TRBV10-3
J: TRBJ1-1
CDR3: CAISPLGQNMNTEAFF

V: TRBV29-1
J: TRBJ2-5
CDR3: CSVRRLAGGQETQYF

V: TRBV5-4
J: TRBJ1-1
CDR3: CASSLAPQGMNTEAFF

V: TRBV5-5
J: TRBJ1-2
CDR3: CASSPTAGWTNYGYTF

V: TRBV9
J: TRBJ2-1
CDR3: CASSRAGVSYNEQFF

V: TRBV5-1
J: TRBJ2-3
CDR3: CASSLVGGKADTQYF

V: TRBV5-1
J: TRBJ2-7
CDR3: CASSYSGRREQYF

V: TRBV10-3
J: TRBJ1-3
CDR3: CAISPGQGNTIYF

V: TRBV27
J: TRBJ1-2
CDR3: CASSLSGQGGDTNYGYTF

V: TRBV5-1
J: TRBJ2-1
CDR3: CASSGTVSYNEQFF

V: TRBV14
J: TRBJ2-7
CDR3: CASSQGRAGGIYEQYF

V: TRBV18
J: TRBJ2-1
CDR3: CASSPQDRNNEQFF

V: TRBV6-2/TRBV6-3
J: TRBJ2-1
CDR3: CASSYVGDRNEQFF

V: TRBV27
J: TRBJ2-3
CDR3: CASSLSWGHYRGLGTDTQYF

V: TRBV24-1
J: TRBJ1-1
CDR3: CATSDGDKNTEAFF

V: TRBV3-1/TRBV3-2
J: TRBJ1-1
CDR3: CASSPTGGTSNTEAFF